The clone carrying this T cell receptor beta chain was picked up one time. In the authors' workflow: Reference gene primer amplification in the assay estimated nucleated cell counts. Assay: immunoSEQ multiplex PCR; the TCRdb copy retains only in-frame clones and omits some. V and J calls plus clone size are reproduced from that table; the DNA served to infer D and trimming. This sample carries some 140,000 clones, about 90% of them seen once, and the ten largest clones take approximately 0.55%. These data come from a study of blood T cell repertoires in COVID-19. Across the whole study: Sites across the United States, Italy and Spain contributed samples from acute and convalescent COVID-19. PBMCs, B-cell-depleted T cells, or T cells were the source of the cDNA or gDNA that made up the material.

Germline V gene lookup returns CDR1 SGDLS and CDR2 YYNGEE. The V segment lost 3 bases and the J segment 1 base; nucleotides outside the gene matches: 9. This CDR3 is 17 amino acids long. The TCR comes from a middle-aged man with acute or convalescent COVID-19. The sequenced sample was peripheral blood. The chain combines TRBV9 with TRBJ1-2; TRBD1 aligns across 10 bases. CDR3 protein: CASSETPRDRGNYGYTF. The DNA for the CDR3 is TGTGCCAGCAGCGAAACCCCCCGGGACAGGGGTAACTATGGCTACACCTTC.